The 15 T cell receptor beta chains below all came from one sample that was sequenced in a study of vaccination effects on CD4 cells after COVID-19. Here immunoSEQ multiplex PCR was the method, and the copy in TCRdb shows in-frame clones only, minus some. The sample contains fewer than 90,000 clones, over 75% of which appear only once. These receptors' targets are unknown. Sequencing followed a ViraFEST assay step that expanded antigen-specific CD4+ T cells with viral peptide pools. Isolation of CD4+ T cells took place after about ten days of culture. Participants completed two doses of the BNT162b2 or mRNA-1273 vaccine. Sample: CD4+ T cells from PBMCs cultured with HCoV-OC43 spike peptides, taken after COVID-19 vaccination. Subset noted: HCoV-OC43 spike overlapping peptide pool stimulation. The receptors were sampled from a human donor who received a COVID-19 vaccine.

The chain has TRBV5-5 and TRBJ2-6; D may be TRBD1 (6 bases). The CDR3 contains 16 residues. Per germline, CDR1 SGHKS and CDR2 YYEKEE (reference sequence). Trimming stripped 4 bases from V and 1 base from J, with 12 bases between. CDR3 sequence (DNA): TGTGCCAGCAGCCCGCTCACAGGGTCTGGGGCCAACGTCCTGACTTTC. It encodes CASSPLTGSGANVLTF.

The chain's CDR3 is CASSYENTDTQYF. In DNA form, the CDR3 reads TGTGCCAGCAGTTACGAGAACACAGATACGCAGTATTTT. The rearrangement links TRBV6-6 to TRBJ2-3; D call uncertain. Germline assignment: CDR1 MNHNY and CDR2 SVGAGI (reference sequence). The CDR3 is 13 residues long. V was clipped by 2 bases and J by 2 bases, with 5 bases between them.

Only a few counts were recorded for this clone. The chain uses TRBV18 and TRBJ1-4; a weak D match, TRBD1 (5 bases). The germline V gene encodes CDR1 KGHSH and CDR2 LQKENI. CDR3 length: 13 residues. The germline V and J ends were trimmed by 6 bases and 5 bases, with 10 bases remaining between them. The CDR3 nucleotides read TGTGCCAGCTCGCGGTCAGGGAATGAAAAACTGTTTTTT. This gives the protein CASSRSGNEKLFF.

The rearrangement joins TRBV6-2 or TRBV6-3 to TRBJ1-2, with D perhaps TRBD1 (6 bases). Trimming removed 5 bases at V and 4 bases at J, with 14 bases between. From germline, CDR1 is MNHEY and CDR2 SVGEGT. The CDR3 spans 14 residues. The CDR3 region has the DNA TGTGCCAGCAGTCCCCCAGGGGTGAGCTATGGCTACACCTTC. It is translated as CASSPPGVSYGYTF.

This chain joins TRBV7-2 and TRBJ2-1, with 10 nucleotides matching TRBD1. The CDR3 extends over 17 amino acids. J lost 4 bases, V lost 2 bases, and 8 bases had no gene match. The germline gives CDR1 SGHTA, CDR2 FQGNSA. CDR3 residues: CASSLIPGQGTYNEQFF. The CDR3 DNA reads as TGTGCCAGCAGCTTAATCCCGGGACAGGGGACTTACAATGAGCAGTTCTTC.

The chain has TRBV4-1 and TRBJ1-4, with D perhaps TRBD1 (6 bases). The germline gives CDR1 MGHRA, CDR2 YSYEKL. V lost 4 bases and J 4 bases, leaving 13 bases between the germline ends. CDR3 length: 15 residues. The CDR3 DNA reads as TGCGCCAGCAGCCGACAGCAGGGGTATAATGAAAAACTGTTTTTT. It is translated as CASSRQQGYNEKLFF.

The chain carries TRBV7-3 and TRBJ2-3, with TRBD2 matching over 8 bases. CDR1 is SGHTA and CDR2 is FQGTGA in the germline V gene. V lost 4 bases, J lost 2 bases, and 8 bases stayed unmatched. This CDR3 is built from 16 residues. CDR3 protein: CASSSLGGGFTDTQYF. The CDR3 bases are TGTGCCAGCAGCTCCCTTGGCGGGGGGTTCACAGATACGCAGTATTTT.

The genes are TRBV5-8 and TRBJ2-3, with D possibly TRBD1 on 5 matching bases. Germline V gene lookup returns CDR1 SGHTS and CDR2 YDEGEE. V gave up 0 bases and J gave up 1 base, with 15 bases separating them. This CDR3 has 17 amino acids. The CDR3 sequence: CASSLVRAGRGTDTQYF. CDR3 coding DNA: TGTGCCAGCAGCTTGGTCAGGGCCGGGCGCGGCACAGATACGCAGTATTTT.

The gene calls are TRBV6-5 and TRBJ2-2; D ambiguous. The CDR3 sequence is 12 residues long. The V gene lost 4 bases and the J gene lost 9 bases, with 9 bases spanning the gap. The germline V gene encodes CDR1 MNHEY and CDR2 SVGAGI. The CDR3 coding sequence is TGTGCCAGCAGTTTCTCGACCCGGGAGCTGTTTTTT. This codes for CASSFSTRELFF.

The chain recombines TRBV5-8 with TRBJ1-2; D remains ambiguous. V lost 0 bases to trimming and J lost 8 bases, with 11 bases between them. The CDR3 covers 13 residues. Germline-derived CDR1 and CDR2 are SGHTS and YDEGEE. DNA for the CDR3: TGTGCCAGCAGCTTGGTCACGGCGGGAGGCTACACCTTC. Translating it yields CASSLVTAGGYTF.

The CDR3 nucleotides read TGTGCCAGCAGTTCAGGGAAGGAGAATCAGCCCCAGCATTTT. Residues: CASSSGKENQPQHF. The genes are TRBV6-5 and TRBJ1-5; a possible D gene is TRBD1 (5 bases). Germline lookup yields CDR1 MNHEY and CDR2 SVGAGI. The CDR3 consists of 14 residues. The germline V and J ends were trimmed by 4 bases and 4 bases, with 11 bases remaining between them.

This chain connects TRBV5-1 to TRBJ1-2; 7 bases line up with TRBD1. V shed 5 bases and J 5 bases; nucleotides not matched to a gene: 12. From germline, CDR1 is SGHRS and CDR2 YFSETQ. The CDR3 consists of 15 residues. The CDR3 region has the DNA TGCGCCAGCAGACTTTGGAGGGGGCAGGGGTATGGCTACACCTTC. It is translated as CASRLWRGQGYGYTF.

CDR3 region: CASRPIDRAYGYTF. DNA of the CDR3: TGTGCCAGCAGACCCATCGACAGGGCCTATGGCTACACCTTC. The rearrangement links TRBV27 to TRBJ1-2; 7 bases fit TRBD1. CDR1 is MNHEY and CDR2 is SMNVEV in the germline V gene (reference sequence). The CDR3 contains 14 residues. V lost 6 bases and J lost 4; bases outside the gene matches: 8.

This chain joins TRBV6-5 and TRBJ2-7; 7 positions agree with TRBD1. CDR1 and CDR2 from the germline V gene are MNHEY and SVGAGI. The CDR3 sequence is 12 residues long. The ends lost 8 bases at V and 6 bases at J; junction bases unmatched: 7. CDR3 sequence (DNA): TGTGCCAGCGGACAGGCTGGGCGCGAGCAGTACGTC. The encoded protein is CASGQAGREQYV.

This clone was seen just once. The chain has TRBV7-6 and TRBJ2-5; TRBD2 matches 9 bases. Germline lookup yields CDR1 SGHVS and CDR2 FNYEAQ. The CDR3 spans 19 residues. V trimming: 5 bases; J trimming: 0 bases; junction bases outside the gene matches: 16. CDR3: CASSKQIAGDRVYQETQYF. CDR3 DNA: TGTGCCAGCAGCAAGCAAATAGCGGGGGATAGAGTGTACCAAGAGACCCAGTACTTC.